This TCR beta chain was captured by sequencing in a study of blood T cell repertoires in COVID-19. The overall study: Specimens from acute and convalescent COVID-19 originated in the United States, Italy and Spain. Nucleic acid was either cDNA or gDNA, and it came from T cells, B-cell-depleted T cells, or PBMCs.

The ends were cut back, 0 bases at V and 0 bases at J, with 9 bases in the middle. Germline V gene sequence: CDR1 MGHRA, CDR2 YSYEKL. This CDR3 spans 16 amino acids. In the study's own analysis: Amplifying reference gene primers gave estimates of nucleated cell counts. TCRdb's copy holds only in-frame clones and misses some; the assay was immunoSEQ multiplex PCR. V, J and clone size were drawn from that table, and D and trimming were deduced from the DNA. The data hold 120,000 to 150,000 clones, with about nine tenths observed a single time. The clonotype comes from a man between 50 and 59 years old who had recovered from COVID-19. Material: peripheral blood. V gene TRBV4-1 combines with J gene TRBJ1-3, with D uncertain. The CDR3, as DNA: TGCGCCAGCAGCCAAGATCCCGCGTTCTCTGGAAACACCATATATTTT. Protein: CASSQDPAFSGNTIYF.